This TCR beta chain originates from a study of metastatic and nonmetastatic thyroid tumors. Study-level background: The study looked at repertoires side by side in blood and in tumor or nodule tissue from malignant and benign thyroid patients. The study, taken as a whole, reports: As reported, TCR beta diversity in blood and tumor was significantly higher in malignant thyroid tumors than in benign nodules.

TCRdb re-called clones via MiXCR from the PCR reads. The sample holds around 20,000 clones, less than 30% seen once. Treatment of any kind had been given to no patient before thyroid surgery. This clone showed up many times. Its antigen is as yet unknown. Sequencing was done on a sample of tumor tissue. This TCR derives from a male donor with papillary thyroid cancer or a benign thyroid nodule (not recorded which). Some clones in this sample may be carry-over from other donors' samples.

For the CDR3, the DNA is TGCAGTGCTACCCCAGGGGCGGACACTGAAGCTTTCTTT. The encoded protein is CSATPGADTEAFF. J is TRBJ1-1 and V is TRBV20-1; a possible D gene is TRBD1 (6 bases). Trimming cost V 4 bases and J 3 bases, with 12 bases left between them. This CDR3 region has 13 residues. The germline CDR1 and CDR2 sequences are DFQATT and SNEGSKA (reference sequence).